A single sample gave rise to the 9 T cell receptor beta chains below, sequenced in a study of cytomegalovirus exposure and HLA in healthy donors. In the PCR, 60 Vbeta and 13 Jbeta primers were used. Using immunoSEQ multiplex PCR, the repertoire was profiled, and TCRdb retains in-frame clones only, with some absent. Of 25,000 to 30,000 clones listed, about 66% were seen once; the top ten hold around two fifths. Sequenced sample: PBMCs. The source is a male donor in good health and CMV-seropositive.

V usage is TRBV4-1 and J usage is TRBJ1-1; D is uncertain. The CDR3 spans 16 residues. The V and J ends lost 1 base and 2 bases respectively, with 14 bases between them. Per the germline V gene, CDR1 is MGHRA and CDR2 is YSYEKL. The CDR3 loop reads CASSQVLAPANTEAFF. The CDR3 DNA follows: TGCGCCAGCAGCCAAGTTCTAGCACCCGCAAACACTGAAGCTTTCTTT.

The CDR3 DNA is TGCGCCAGCAGTAACCCGGACACGAGCTCCTACAATGAGCAGTTCTTC. It specifies CASSNPDTSSYNEQFF. The V call is TRBV5-1, the J call TRBJ2-1; D possibly corresponds to TRBD1 (5 bases). Trimming pared 5 bases from V and 0 bases from J, leaving 15 bases between. This CDR3 is 16 amino acids long. Per germline, CDR1 SGHRS and CDR2 YFSETQ.

This clone has more than one count but fewer than ten. The chain employs TRBV19 and TRBJ1-1, with a weak D call TRBD1 (5 bases). From germline, CDR1 is LNHDA and CDR2 SQIVND (reference sequence). Trimming left V 5 bases short and J 4 bases short, with 14 bases between. The CDR3 sequence is 14 residues long. The CDR3 DNA sequence: TGTGCCAGTAGTGCGGGACGAGGGCCCACTGAAGCTTTCTTT. The encoded protein is CASSAGRGPTEAFF.

This chain uses TRBV2 with TRBJ2-1; 10 bases are shared with TRBD1. The V gene's germline CDR1 is SNHLY and CDR2 FYNNEI. CDR3 size: 14 residues. V shed 10 bases, J shed 6 bases, and the junction held 9 bases outside the gene matches. CDR3 in DNA: TGTGCCATCGAAAGGGACAGGGGAAGCAATGAGCAGTTCTTC. Translated, it gives CAIERDRGSNEQFF.

The genes are TRBV11-3 and TRBJ2-2, with TRBD1 identical over 11 bases. Unmatched junction bases numbered 3, after V lost 3 bases and J lost 6 bases. Germline V gene data show CDR1 as SGHNT and CDR2 as YENEEA. This CDR3 comprises 15 residues. The CDR3 loop is CASSLDRGLSGELFF. The CDR3 nucleotides are TGTGCCAGCAGCTTGGACAGGGGGCTCTCCGGGGAGCTGTTTTTT.

CDR3 coding DNA: TGTGCCAGTACCCAAGGGGGAGATTATCAGCCCCAGCATTTT. Protein sequence: CASTQGGDYQPQHF. V and J are TRBV19 and TRBJ1-5; TRBD1 is a possible D gene (6 bases). Trimming removed 7 bases from V and 5 bases from J, with 15 bases in between. The CDR3 loop spans 14 amino acids. Germline V gives CDR1 LNHDA, CDR2 SQIVND (reference sequence). Full variable domain (missing parts from reference TRBV19 and TRBJ1-5): DGGITQSPKYLFRKEGQNVTLSCEQNLNHDAMYWYRQDPGQGLRLIYYSQIVNDFQKGDIAEGYSVSREKKESFPLTVTSAQKNPTAFYLCASTQGGDYQPQHFGDGTRLSIL.

The chain recombines TRBV5-1 with TRBJ1-1; 7 bases match TRBD1. This CDR3 contains 15 residues. Germline CDR1 SGHRS, CDR2 YFSETQ. J lost 5 bases, V lost 4 bases, and 11 bases had no gene match. This CDR3 is CASSRLTGKETEAFF. CDR3 DNA: TGCGCCAGCAGCCGTCTGACAGGGAAAGAAACTGAAGCTTTCTTT.

The V gene is TRBV5-1, the J gene TRBJ2-7; 7 bases are shared with TRBD2. This CDR3 region has 17 residues. The V gene end was trimmed by 1 base and the J gene end by 0 bases; junction bases not matched to a gene: 10. Germline loops: CDR1 SGHRS, CDR2 YFSETQ. The CDR3 spells CASSLTTLAVGSYEQYF. In nucleotides, the CDR3 is TGCGCCAGCAGCTTGACAACCCTAGCGGTCGGCTCCTACGAGCAGTACTTC.

This clone showed up just once. The chain carries TRBV19 and TRBJ1-5, with D maybe TRBD1 (5 bases). The CDR3 has 13 residues. Trimming took off 10 bases at V and 6 bases at J, with 16 bases between the two ends. Germline V gene sequence: CDR1 LNHDA, CDR2 SQIVND (reference sequence). The DNA for the CDR3 is TGTGCCACCAGGGAGGGAGGCGGTCAGCCCCAGCATTTT. Protein product: CATREGGGQPQHF.